The rows below give T cell receptor beta chains drawn from one sample of a study of beta chain features in type 1 diabetes. Method: immunoSEQ multiplex PCR; TCRdb's copy keeps in-frame clones and lacks some. The sample holds about 240,000 clones, approximately 15% seen once. Input material: naive CD4+ T cells from blood. These receptors all stem from a young man with type 1 diabetes. CDR3s include the opening cysteine and the closing phenylalanine or tryptophan. D genes are given only for firm matches. For some rows the clone size is stated as once, few or many, or as a class when expanded; others skip it.

J gene | D gene | V gene | clone size | CDR3 protein | CDR3 DNA
TRBJ1-1 | . | TRBV2 | few | CARSITLGLSNTEAFF | TGTGCCAGATCGATCACCCTGGGACTTTCGAACACTGAAGCTTTCTTT
TRBJ2-5 | . | TRBV7-7 | . | CASSPASGSGSQYF | TGTGCTAGCAGCCCCGCCAGCGGGTCTGGATCCCAGTACTTC
TRBJ1-5 | . | TRBV6-5 | few | CASSYQGSQPQHF | TGTGCCAGCAGTTACCAGGGCAGTCAGCCCCAGCATTTT
TRBJ2-7 | . | TRBV6-5 | . | CASRRDGAGHEQYF | TGTGCCAGCAGACGCGACGGAGCGGGCCACGAGCAGTACTTC
TRBJ1-2 | . | TRBV5-1 | . | CASSPGPANYGYTF | TGCGCCAGCAGCCCGGGTCCCGCCAACTATGGCTACACCTTC
TRBJ2-7 | TRBD2 | TRBV5-6 | . | CASKGRAYEQYF | TGTGCCAGCAAGGGGAGGGCGTACGAGCAGTACTTC
TRBJ2-5 | TRBD1 | TRBV29-1 | few | CSVENRGEETQYF | TGCAGCGTTGAAAACAGGGGGGAAGAGACCCAGTACTTC
TRBJ1-6 | TRBD1 | TRBV27 | few | CASSGTGGSYNSPLHF | TGTGCCAGCAGCGGGACAGGGGGCTCCTATAATTCACCCCTCCACTTT
TRBJ1-1 | . | TRBV15 | . | CATSYREGGTEAFF | TGTGCCACCAGCTACAGGGAAGGGGGCACTGAAGCTTTCTTT
TRBJ2-7 | . | TRBV6-6 | few | CASTGESSYEQYF | TGTGCCAGCACTGGGGAGTCCTCCTACGAGCAGTACTTC
TRBJ2-7 | TRBD2 | TRBV9 | few | CASSFGAGEGYEQYF | TGTGCCAGCAGCTTTGGGGCCGGGGAGGGATACGAGCAGTACTTC
TRBJ1-4 | TRBD1 | TRBV18 | . | CASSPQGANEKLFF | TGTGCCAGCTCACCACAGGGGGCAAATGAAAAACTGTTTTTT
TRBJ1-1 | TRBD1 | TRBV9 | . | CASSPEGQGNTEAFF | TGTGCCAGCAGCCCCGAGGGACAGGGGAACACTGAAGCTTTCTTT
TRBJ2-5 | TRBD2 | TRBV5-1 | few | CASSLPGLPRETQYF | TGCGCCAGCAGCCTGCCGGGACTACCTCGGGAGACCCAGTACTTC
TRBJ2-5 | . | TRBV5-1 | . | CASSLALSEETQYF | TGCGCCAGCAGCTTGGCCCTTTCTGAGGAGACCCAGTACTTC
TRBJ1-2 | TRBD1 | TRBV29-1 | few | CSAGQGDNYGYTF | TGCAGCGCTGGACAGGGGGATAACTATGGCTACACCTTC
TRBJ2-7 | TRBD1 | TRBV4-1 | few | CASSQAPGQEWGEQYF | TGCGCCAGCAGCCAAGCCCCGGGACAGGAGTGGGGCGAGCAGTACTTC
TRBJ2-1 | TRBD2 | TRBV5-1 | . | CASSPGLAGNNEQFF | TGCGCCAGCAGCCCGGGACTAGCGGGGAACAATGAGCAGTTCTTC
TRBJ1-2 | TRBD1 | TRBV30 | . | CAWRQGYYGYTF | TGTGCCTGGAGACAGGGGTACTATGGCTACACCTTC
TRBJ2-3 | . | TRBV6-5 | few | CASSYGQLGGDTQYF | TGTGCCAGCAGTTACGGCCAACTGGGAGGAGATACGCAGTATTTT
TRBJ2-5 | TRBD2 | TRBV6-5 | few | CASRAGGQETQYF | TGTGCCAGCAGGGCGGGGGGCCAAGAGACCCAGTACTTC
TRBJ1-4 | TRBD1 | TRBV7-9 | . | CASSFSDRGRSTNEKLFF | TGTGCCAGCAGCTTCTCGGACAGGGGGCGCTCAACTAATGAAAAACTGTTTTTT
TRBJ1-1 | . | TRBV29-1 | . | CSVIGNTEAFF | TGCAGCGTCATCGGGAACACTGAAGCTTTCTTT
TRBJ2-3 | . | TRBV19 | . | CASSRSDLSTDTQYF | TGTGCCAGTAGTCGTAGCGACCTAAGCACAGATACGCAGTATTTT
TRBJ2-3 | TRBD2 | TRBV10-3 | . | CARRGAGGPGDTQYF | TGTGCCCGCAGGGGAGCGGGAGGGCCCGGAGATACGCAGTATTTT
TRBJ2-2 | TRBD1 | TRBV19 | . | CASSSQATGGTGELFF | TGTGCCAGTAGTAGCCAGGCGACAGGGGGAACCGGGGAGCTGTTTTTT
TRBJ2-4 | . | TRBV10-3 | once | CAISESPGGAKNIQYF | TGTGCCATCAGTGAGTCTCCCGGCGGAGCCAAAAACATTCAGTACTTC
TRBJ1-1 | TRBD1 | TRBV30 | . | CAWGQGGWDTEAFF | TGTGCCTGGGGACAGGGAGGATGGGACACTGAAGCTTTCTTT
TRBJ2-3 | . | TRBV15 | few | CATSRVASQNTQYF | TGTGCCACCAGCAGAGTGGCTAGTCAAAATACGCAGTATTTT
TRBJ2-3 | TRBD2 | TRBV2 | few | CASSGLAGTDTQYF | TGTGCCAGCAGTGGGCTAGCGGGGACAGATACGCAGTATTTT
TRBJ2-3 | TRBD2 | TRBV11-2 | few | CASSPRSLSGGRLDTQYF | TGTGCCAGCAGCCCCCGGAGCTTGAGCGGGGGGAGGTTAGATACGCAGTATTTT
TRBJ2-1 | TRBD2 | TRBV10-3 | . | CAIRDSGGAGNEQFF | TGTGCCATCAGAGATAGCGGGGGGGCTGGTAATGAGCAGTTCTTC
TRBJ1-5 | TRBD1 | TRBV2 | few | CASSKDRGLQPQHF | TGTGCCAGCAGTAAGGACAGGGGGCTTCAGCCCCAGCATTTT
TRBJ2-1 | TRBD2 | TRBV2 | few | CASTPTSGRTNEQFF | TGTGCCAGCACCCCGACTAGCGGGAGAACAAATGAGCAGTTCTTC
TRBJ1-1 | . | TRBV5-4 | . | CASSLGLLNTEAFF | TGTGCCAGCAGCTTGGGACTCCTGAACACTGAAGCTTTCTTT
TRBJ1-1 | . | TRBV27 | . | CASSFSGNTEAFF | TGTGCCAGCAGTTTCAGTGGGAACACTGAAGCTTTCTTT
TRBJ2-1 | . | TRBV5-1 | few | CASSTSPGENEQFF | TGCGCCAGCAGCACCTCTCCAGGGGAAAATGAGCAGTTCTTC
TRBJ1-2 | TRBD1 | TRBV7-9 | few | CASSPGQGQGGYTF | TGTGCCAGCAGCCCCGGACAGGGGCAGGGTGGCTACACCTTC
TRBJ1-2 | TRBD1 | TRBV18 | few | CASSPRDRAYGYTF | TGTGCCAGCTCACCACGAGACAGGGCCTATGGCTACACCTTC
TRBJ2-3 | . | TRBV11-3 | few | CASSQSSTDTQYF | TGTGCCAGCAGCCAGTCGAGCACAGATACGCAGTATTTT
TRBJ1-4 | . | TRBV19 | . | CASSPRGREKLFF | TGTGCCAGTAGTCCACGGGGTCGGGAAAAACTGTTTTTT
TRBJ1-2 | TRBD1 | TRBV5-1 | . | CASSLGQGLGYTF | TGCGCCAGCAGCCTAGGACAGGGTCTTGGCTACACCTTC
TRBJ2-5 | . | TRBV5-1 | . | CASGPGEYQETQYF | TGCGCCAGCGGGCCAGGGGAGTACCAAGAGACCCAGTACTTC
TRBJ2-7 | TRBD1 | TRBV7-8 | . | CASSKGTGLDYEQYF | TGTGCCAGCAGCAAAGGGACAGGGCTTGACTACGAGCAGTACTTC